What follows are 32 T cell receptor beta chains derived from one specimen sequenced in a study of T cells in Graves' hyperthyroidism and ophthalmopathy. From RNA transcripts, TCR beta CDR3 regions were amplified. Using the HTBI primer set, a first-round RT-PCR was run on the TCR CDR3. TCRdb reanalysed the multiplex PCR reads using MiXCR and keeps one entry per CDR3 protein. This sample yields 300,000 to 450,000 distinct CDR3 sequences, of which more than 14% are seen a single time; 15% to 20% belongs to the top ten. What was sequenced was blood. These receptors were collected from a woman in her twenties or thirties with Graves' ophthalmopathy.

This clonotype was seen many times. The chain combines TRBV28 with TRBJ2-1; D gene unclear. Between the trimmed V and J ends, which lost 3 bases and 6 bases, there was a span of 9 bases. CDR1 is MDHEN, CDR2 SYDVKM, per germline. This CDR3 spans 13 amino acids. The CDR3 sequence is CASSLPLVNEQFF. CDR3 DNA sequence: TGTGCCAGCAGTTTGCCTCTAGTCAATGAGCAGTTCTTC. The entire variable domain, with the rest obtained from reference TRBV28 and TRBJ2-1, is as follows: DVKVTQSSRYLVKRTGEKVFLECVQDMDHENMFWYRQDPGLGLRLIYFSYDVKMKEKGDIPEGYSVSREKKERFSLILESASTNQTSMYLCASSLPLVNEQFFGPGTRLTVL.

This clonotype has a count of ten or more. The genes are TRBV5-6 and TRBJ2-1, with D perhaps matching TRBD1 (6 bases). Trimming removed 5 bases at V and 5 bases at J, with 26 bases between. Germline CDR1 and CDR2: SGHDT and YYEEEE. There are 18 residues in the CDR3. The CDR3 protein is CASSPPWFGGNLNNEQFF. The CDR3 nucleotides are TGTGCCAGCAGTCCACCGTGGTTTGGGGGCAATCTGAACAATGAGCAGTTCTTC. The full variable domain, in which reference TRBV5-6 and TRBJ2-1 provide the parts outside the CDR3, is DAGVTQSPTHLIKTRGQQVTLRCSPKSGHDTVSWYQQALGQGPQFIFQYYEEEERQRGNFPDRFSGHQFPNYSSELNVNALLLGDSALYLCASSPPWFGGNLNNEQFFGPGTRLTVL.

This clonotype was detected a few times. The rearrangement links TRBV9 to TRBJ2-2; TRBD2 might be the D (6 bases). CDR1 and CDR2 (germline): SGDLS, YYNGEE. V was pared by 5 bases and J by 5 bases, with 16 bases between. The CDR3 totals 15 residues. CDR3 sequence: CASRREEIWTGELFF. CDR3 coding DNA: TGTGCCAGCAGGAGGGAGGAAATTTGGACCGGGGAGCTGTTTTTT.

The rearrangement uses TRBV4-2 and TRBJ2-3; D tentatively fits TRBD1 or TRBD2 (6 bases each). The CDR3 contains 21 residues. V dropped 0 bases and J dropped 10 bases, with 35 bases sitting between them. Germline loops: CDR1 LGHNA, CDR2 YNFKEQ. For the CDR3, the DNA is TGTGCCAGCAGCCAAGATTCCCGGGGGCTCAGCCCCTCTCTACAGAGCAGAGCGCAGTATTTT. The encoded protein is CASSQDSRGLSPSLQSRAQYF.

This clonotype was found many times. The V call is TRBV3-1, the J call TRBJ1-2, with TRBD1 matching 12 bases. V lost 8 bases, J lost 8 bases, and 9 bases stayed unmatched. CDR1 and CDR2 from the germline V gene are LGHDT and YNNKEL (reference sequence). The CDR3 is 14 residues long. The CDR3 region is CASAARDRGLGYTF. The CDR3 bases are TGTGCCAGCGCCGCCCGGGACAGGGGGCTGGGCTACACCTTC.

V gene TRBV20-1 combines with J gene TRBJ2-1; TRBD2 is a possible D gene (7 bases). This CDR3 contains 14 residues. Trimming took 4 bases from V and 0 from J, leaving 10 bases between them. CDR1 DFQATT and CDR2 SNEGSKA come from the germline V gene (reference sequence). DNA of the CDR3: TGCAGTGCTATAGGGGGGGCCTCCTACAATGAGCAGTTCTTC. Protein product: CSAIGGASYNEQFF.

The chain is built from TRBV30 and TRBJ2-3; D gene ambiguous. Trimming took 4 bases from V and 2 from J, leaving 13 bases between them. Germline V gene data show CDR1 as GTSNPN and CDR2 as SVGIG (reference sequence). The CDR3 contains 14 residues. The CDR3 is CAWKVGILTDTQYF. Written as DNA, the CDR3 is TGTGCCTGGAAGGTAGGGATACTCACAGATACGCAGTATTTT.

This clonotype was counted at least ten times. The rearrangement uses TRBV6-2 or TRBV6-3 and TRBJ1-5; weak D call: TRBD1 (6 bases). The CDR3 length is 15 residues. Germline values: CDR1 MNHEY, CDR2 SVGEGT. Trimming pared 2 bases from V and 3 bases from J, leaving 11 bases between. The CDR3 region has the DNA TGTGCCAGCAGTTACCTCAGGGGTCCCAATCAGCCCCAGCATTTT. Translation gives CASSYLRGPNQPQHF.

In its sample, this clonotype was seen many times. The chain is built from TRBV6-1 and TRBJ2-7; the match to TRBD2 covers 16 bases. Looked up from germline, CDR1 is MNHNS and CDR2 is SASEGT. There are 19 residues in the CDR3. V lost 3 bases, J lost 4 bases, and 12 bases stayed unmatched. The CDR3 spells CASSEPPPGLAGGRYEQYF. The CDR3 region has the DNA TGTGCCAGCAGTGAGCCTCCTCCGGGACTAGCGGGGGGGAGGTACGAGCAGTACTTC.

This clonotype has a count of ten or more. The chain is built from TRBV6-1 and TRBJ1-5, with TRBD1 identical over 9 bases. Germline V gene data show CDR1 as MNHNS and CDR2 as SASEGT. CDR3 length: 13 amino acids. Unmatched junction bases numbered 5, after V lost 7 bases and J lost 7 bases. The CDR3 sequence: CASKDRGSQPQHF. The CDR3 bases are TGTGCCAGCAAGGACAGGGGTTCCCAGCCCCAGCATTTT.

This clonotype was observed many times. V usage is TRBV3-1 and J usage is TRBJ1-4, with TRBD1 matching 8 bases. After removal of 2 bases from V and 5 bases from J, the junction contained 4 bases not matched to a gene. Germline CDR1 is LGHDT and CDR2 is YNNKEL (reference sequence). The CDR3 sequence is 15 residues long. This chain's CDR3 is CASSQSRTGNEKLFF. CDR3 DNA: TGTGCCAGCAGCCAATCGAGGACAGGGAATGAAAAACTGTTTTTT.

This clonotype was counted a few times. The J gene is TRBJ1-2, the V gene TRBV29-1; D is ambiguous. Germline CDR1 is SQVTM and CDR2 is ANQGSEA. V gave up 2 bases and J gave up 4 bases, with 23 bases separating them. This CDR3 is 17 amino acids long. CDR3 in DNA: TGCAGCGTTGAAACCCTGAGTTCGGCACTTTCGACCTATGGCTACACCTTC. This sequence encodes CSVETLSSALSTYGYTF.

There are many counts of this clonotype. This sequence joins TRBV2 and TRBJ2-7; 9 bases are a match to TRBD1. Germline V lookup: CDR1 SNHLY, CDR2 FYNNEI. The V and J ends lost 10 bases and 2 bases, in that order; junction bases with no gene match: 3. The CDR3 runs to 12 residues. The CDR3 reads CANGQGPYEQYF. The CDR3 bases are TGTGCCAACGGACAGGGGCCCTACGAGCAGTACTTC.

This clonotype was counted ten times or more. The CDR3, as DNA: TGTGCCAGCAGCTTCCTTAGGGACAGGAGGACCTACGAGCAGTACTTC. This translates into CASSFLRDRRTYEQYF. V is TRBV11-3 and J is TRBJ2-7; the match to TRBD1 covers 8 bases. Germline V gene lookup returns CDR1 SGHNT and CDR2 YENEEA. The CDR3 covers 16 residues. The V segment lost 3 bases and the J segment 2 bases; nucleotides outside the gene matches: 9.

This clonotype was recorded many times. This chain connects TRBV7-9 to TRBJ2-3; 11 bases are shared with TRBD2. The junction had 8 bases not matched to a gene; V was cut back by 5 bases and J by 1 base. This CDR3 spans 17 amino acids. Germline V gives CDR1 SEHNR, CDR2 FQNEAQ (reference sequence). CDR3 residues: CASSRSLAGGGTDTQYF. DNA for the CDR3: TGTGCCAGCAGCCGCTCCCTAGCGGGGGGCGGCACAGATACGCAGTATTTT. The whole variable domain, remainder taken from reference TRBV7-9 and TRBJ2-3, is DTGVSQNPRHKITKRGQNVTFRCDPISEHNRLYWYRQTLGQGPEFLTYFQNEAQLEKSRLLSDRFSAERPKGSFSTLEIQRTEQGDSAMYLCASSRSLAGGGTDTQYFGPGTRLTVL.

This clonotype was found many times. This chain joins TRBV2 and TRBJ2-7; maybe TRBD1 (5 bases). Germline V gene lookup returns CDR1 SNHLY and CDR2 FYNNEI. Trimming left V 3 bases short and J 3 bases short, with 18 bases between. This CDR3 is built from 16 residues. CDR3 nucleotides: TGTGCCAGCAGTGATGCGGACAAAACGGCCTTCTACGAGCAGTACTTC. It is translated as CASSDADKTAFYEQYF.

CDR3 loop: CSGLDRKNTEAFF. CDR3 nucleotides: TGCAGCGGCCTGGACAGAAAGAACACTGAAGCTTTCTTT. The chain has TRBV29-1 and TRBJ1-1; D is possibly TRBD1 (6 bases). Trimming removed 7 bases at V and 1 base at J, with 13 bases between. Germline assignment: CDR1 SQVTM and CDR2 ANQGSEA. This CDR3 region has 13 residues.

This clonotype occurred many times. V is TRBV14 and J is TRBJ1-2; D unresolved. V lost 0 bases and J 3 bases, leaving 2 bases between the germline ends. The length of the CDR3 is 12 residues. CDR1 SGHDN and CDR2 FVKESK come from the germline V gene. The CDR3 nucleotides read TGTGCCAGCAGCCAAGATCACTATGGCTACACCTTC. This translates into CASSQDHYGYTF.

This chain joins TRBV30 and TRBJ2-1; 7 nucleotides line up with TRBD1. The CDR3 runs to 13 residues. Germline V gene data show CDR1 as GTSNPN and CDR2 as SVGIG (reference sequence). V lost 0 bases to trimming and J lost 9 bases; unmatched junction nucleotides: 5. CDR3 DNA sequence: TGTGCCTGGAGTGTAGGGGGCGGCACTGAGCAGTTCTTC. This codes for CAWSVGGGTEQFF. The whole variable domain, filled in from reference TRBV30 and TRBJ2-1, reads SQTIHQWPATLVQPVGSPLSLECTVEGTSNPNLYWYRQAAGRGLQLLFYSVGIGQISSEVPQNLSASRPQDRQFILSSKKLLLSDSGFYLCAWSVGGGTEQFFGPGTRLTVL.

This clonotype was observed a few times. At one boundary the junction diverges from the germline segment, which might be a read error. The rearrangement joins TRBV20-1 to TRBJ2-1; D is uncertain. CDR1 is DFQATT, CDR2 SNEGSKA, per germline (reference sequence). This CDR3 comprises 13 residues. CDR3 in DNA: TGCAGTGCCAGAGGAGCAGGCCCCAATGAGCAGTTCTTC. This sequence encodes CSARGAGPNEQFF.

This clonotype was counted at least ten times. The chain recombines TRBV3-1 with TRBJ2-3; D gene ambiguous. V dropped 0 bases and J dropped 7 bases, with 2 bases sitting between them. The germline V gene encodes CDR1 LGHDT and CDR2 YNNKEL (reference sequence). This CDR3 has 11 residues. This CDR3 reads CASSQEHTQYF. The CDR3 nucleotides read TGTGCCAGCAGCCAAGAGCATACGCAGTATTTT.

This clonotype was counted many times. V is TRBV18 and J is TRBJ1-1; 8 bases align to TRBD1. The CDR3 consists of 16 residues. The germline V gene has CDR1 KGHSH and CDR2 LQKENI. J lost 0 bases, V lost 4 bases, and 7 bases had no gene match. CDR3 amino acids: CASSRRTGNLNTEAFF. The DNA of the CDR3 is TGTGCCAGCTCACGAAGGACAGGGAACTTGAACACTGAAGCTTTCTTT.

This clonotype was counted at least ten times. The chain combines TRBV20-1 with TRBJ1-5, with 7 bases identical to TRBD1. Losses at the gene ends were 5 bases for V and 14 bases for J; bases not matched to a gene: 21. CDR3 size: 15 residues. Germline CDR1 reads DFQATT; CDR2 reads SNEGSKA (reference sequence). Here the CDR3 DNA reads TGCAGTGCTGGAGGGGCAGGGGGGGATGGAGGGCGCAAGCATTTT. Translation: CSAGGAGGDGGRKHF.

This clonotype was recorded many times. The chain is built from TRBV19 and TRBJ1-2; D is uncertain. Trimming pared 5 bases from V and 4 bases from J, leaving 8 bases between. The CDR3 is 12 amino acids. Per germline, CDR1 LNHDA and CDR2 SQIVND (reference sequence). The CDR3 loop is CASSPWLYGYTF. As DNA, the CDR3 is TGTGCCAGTAGTCCTTGGCTCTATGGCTACACCTTC.

This clonotype was seen a handful of times. V usage is TRBV27 and J usage is TRBJ1-2; 9 bases map to TRBD1. Germline CDR1 MNHEY, CDR2 SMNVEV (reference sequence). J gave up 9 bases and V 6 bases, and 14 bases lay outside the gene matches. There are 15 residues in the CDR3. The CDR3 loop reads CASSQRPWTGVRYTF. In DNA, the CDR3 is TGTGCCAGCAGCCAACGGCCGTGGACAGGGGTTCGCTACACCTTC.

A few counts support this clonotype. This chain links TRBV4-1 with TRBJ1-2; a weak D match, TRBD1 (5 bases). V was cut by 0 bases and J by 4 bases, with 12 bases left in between. The CDR3 length is 15 residues. The germline V gene has CDR1 MGHRA and CDR2 YSYEKL. CDR3 region: CASSQDPGTIYGYTF. DNA for the CDR3: TGCGCCAGCAGCCAAGATCCCGGGACGATCTATGGCTACACCTTC.

The table lists this clonotype with many counts. This sequence joins TRBV6-1 and TRBJ2-5, with 16 nucleotides matching TRBD2. Unmatched junction bases numbered 9, after V lost 5 bases and J lost 6 bases. The CDR3 has 17 residues. Looked up from germline, CDR1 is MNHNS and CDR2 is SASEGT. CDR3 sequence reads: CASSLGTSGGAWQTQYF. In DNA, the CDR3 is TGTGCCAGCAGTTTAGGGACTAGCGGGGGGGCTTGGCAGACCCAGTACTTC.

This clonotype showed up many times. The chain combines TRBV18 with TRBJ1-1, with 9 bases lining up with TRBD1. Per the germline V gene, CDR1 is KGHSH and CDR2 is LQKENI. The CDR3 contains 17 residues. The V gene end was trimmed by 3 bases and the J gene end by 0 bases; junction bases not matched to a gene: 8. This CDR3 reads CASSPENRGPVNTEAFF. Written as DNA, the CDR3 is TGTGCCAGCTCACCGGAAAACAGGGGGCCAGTGAACACTGAAGCTTTCTTT.

This clonotype was recorded many times. The chain uses TRBV30 and TRBJ1-4; D gene ambiguous. In germline, CDR1 is GTSNPN, CDR2 SVGIG (reference sequence). The CDR3 extends over 11 amino acids. Between the trimmed V and J ends, which lost 2 bases and 10 bases, there was a span of 8 bases. CDR3 DNA sequence: TGTGCCTGGAGTATTTACGGAAAACTGTTTTTT. Residues: CAWSIYGKLFF.

This clonotype was seen a few times. This sequence joins TRBV6-6 and TRBJ1-3; D gene uncertain. CDR1 is MNHNY, CDR2 SVGAGI, per germline (reference sequence). V was pared by 4 bases and J by 0 bases, with 10 bases between. This CDR3 has 15 amino acids. In nucleotides, the CDR3 is TGTGCCAGCAGTTGCTCGAAAGGCTCTGGAAACACCATATATTTT. Encoded protein: CASSCSKGSGNTIYF.

This clonotype was counted ten times or more. The rearrangement uses TRBV27 and TRBJ1-5; D gene ambiguous. Per germline, CDR1 MNHEY and CDR2 SMNVEV (reference sequence). V lost 2 bases to trimming and J lost 9 bases, with 14 bases between them. The CDR3 is 14 residues long. CDR3 bases: TGTGCCAGCAGTTTAGGTCAGGTCGGTGGGCCCCAGCATTTT. It translates to CASSLGQVGGPQHF.

This clonotype occurred many times. The chain joins TRBV29-1 to TRBJ1-1; D remains ambiguous. In germline, CDR1 is SQVTM, CDR2 ANQGSEA. Trimming cost V 6 bases and J 5 bases, with 19 bases left between them. CDR3 size: 14 residues. The CDR3 loop is CSVMISLSATEAFF. The DNA of the CDR3 is TGCAGCGTAATGATCAGTCTTTCTGCAACTGAAGCTTTCTTT. The entire variable domain, with the rest obtained from reference TRBV29-1 and TRBJ1-1, is as follows: SAVISQKPSRDICQRGTSLTIQCQVDSQVTMMFWYRQQPGQSLTLIATANQGSEATYESGFVIDKFPISRPNLTFSTLTVSNMSPEDSSIYLCSVMISLSATEAFFGQGTRLTVV.